The 21 T cell receptor beta chains reported below all come from one sample, sequenced in a study of graft-versus-host responses after intestinal transplantation. TCRdb's copy holds only in-frame clones and misses some; the assay was immunoSEQ multiplex PCR. This table has 14,000 to 15,000 clones, about 95% appearing once. This specimen was PBMCs, taken 9 days after transplant. The receptors here all came from a human patient who received an intestinal transplant, so some T cells may come from the graft donor.

V and J are TRBV19 and TRBJ2-5; 7 nucleotides match TRBD1. V was clipped by 5 bases and J by 11 bases; unmatched bases: 8. The germline V gene encodes CDR1 LNHDA and CDR2 SQIVND (reference sequence). The CDR3 is made up of 12 amino acids. The CDR3 coding sequence is TGTGCCAGTAGTCCGCAGGGGGTCCGGCAGTACTTC. Translating gives CASSPQGVRQYF.

This clone was found once. The DNA for the CDR3 is TGTGCCAGCAGCTTAGAAGCGGCCAGCTCCTACGAGCAGTACTTC. Protein sequence: CASSLEAASSYEQYF. V gene TRBV11-2 combines with J gene TRBJ2-7, with a possible D match to TRBD2 (5 bases). Germline V gives CDR1 SGHAT, CDR2 FQNNGV. Trimming took off 0 bases at V and 0 bases at J, with 9 bases between the two ends. The CDR3 totals 15 residues.

The V and J genes are TRBV9 and TRBJ2-3, with TRBD2 matching 16 bases. V lost 0 bases, J lost 4 bases, and 17 bases stayed unmatched. CDR3 length: 22 residues. Per germline, CDR1 SGDLS and CDR2 YYNGEE. The CDR3 DNA sequence: TGTGCCAGCAGCGTAGTATCCGGTTGGGCCGGGACTAGCGGGGGGGCACCAGATACGCAGTATTTT. Protein product: CASSVVSGWAGTSGGAPDTQYF.

The genes are TRBV13 and TRBJ2-1; 8 bases agree with TRBD2. This CDR3 comprises 12 residues. From germline, CDR1 is PRHDT and CDR2 FYEKMQ (reference sequence). The V and J ends lost 5 bases and 15 bases, in that order; junction bases with no gene match: 9. CDR3 loop: CASSPGLVGRFF. In DNA form, the CDR3 reads TGTGCCAGCAGCCCGGGACTAGTTGGGCGGTTCTTC. Full variable domain (rest looked up from reference TRBV13 and TRBJ2-1): AAGVIQSPRHLIKEKRETATLKCYPIPRHDTVYWYQQGPGQDPQFLISFYEKMQSDKGSIPDRFSAQQFSDYHSELNMSSLELGDSALYFCASSPGLVGRFFGPGTRLTVL.

The genes are TRBV7-8 and TRBJ2-7, with D perhaps TRBD1 or TRBD2 (5 bases each). Germline V gene sequence: CDR1 SGHVS, CDR2 FQNEAQ. V was pared by 6 bases and J by 1 base, with 10 bases between. CDR3 length: 13 residues. The CDR3 coding sequence is TGTGCCAGCAGGGGGGACCCATCCTACGAGCAGTACTTC. Translating it yields CASRGDPSYEQYF.

The chain recombines TRBV28 with TRBJ2-3; tentative D call: TRBD1 (6 bases). V dropped 8 bases and J dropped 4 bases, with 19 bases sitting between them. Germline V gene lookup returns CDR1 MDHEN and CDR2 SYDVKM. The CDR3 sequence is 15 residues long. CDR3 coding DNA: TGTGCCAGCTCTGACAGGAGATTCTTCGCAGATACGCAGTATTTT. Translated, it gives CASSDRRFFADTQYF.

The chain uses TRBV4-2 and TRBJ2-7; D is perhaps TRBD2 (6 bases). CDR3 length: 15 residues. The V end was cut by 3 bases, the J end by 1 base, with 13 bases between. The germline CDR1 and CDR2 sequences are LGHNA and YNFKEQ. The CDR3 sequence: CASSQSSGLSYEQYF. The CDR3 bases are TGTGCCAGCAGCCAGAGTAGCGGTCTTTCCTACGAGCAGTACTTC.

This chain connects TRBV29-1 to TRBJ1-2; 7 bases are shared with TRBD1. This CDR3 has 12 residues. After removal of 7 bases from V and 2 bases from J, the junction contained 4 bases not matched to a gene. The germline V gene has CDR1 SQVTM and CDR2 ANQGSEA. CDR3 bases: TGCAGCGCCACACAGGGGAACTATGGCTACACCTTC. It translates to CSATQGNYGYTF.

The chain employs TRBV10-2 and TRBJ2-6; D uncertain. This CDR3 region has 15 residues. V lost 10 bases and J 0 bases, leaving 13 bases between the germline ends. In germline, CDR1 is WSHSY, CDR2 SAAADI. CDR3 amino acids: CATRRHLSGANVLTF. The CDR3 region has the DNA TGCGCCACCCGGCGGCATCTCTCTGGGGCCAACGTCCTGACTTTC.

The chain uses TRBV7-9 and TRBJ2-3, with a tentative D call TRBD1 (6 bases). This CDR3 comprises 15 residues. V was pared by 5 bases and J by 1 base, with 13 bases between. Germline-derived CDR1 and CDR2 are SEHNR and FQNEAQ (reference sequence). The CDR3 reads CASSKRQERTDTQYF. The CDR3 DNA follows: TGTGCCAGCAGCAAAAGACAGGAGCGCACAGATACGCAGTATTTT. Filled out from reference TRBV7-9 and TRBJ2-3, the complete variable domain reads DTGVSQNPRHKITKRGQNVTFRCDPISEHNRLYWYRQTLGQGPEFLTYFQNEAQLEKSRLLSDRFSAERPKGSFSTLEIQRTEQGDSAMYLCASSKRQERTDTQYFGPGTRLTVL.

The chain combines TRBV30 with TRBJ2-2; no clear D gene. Trimming stripped 2 bases from V and 5 bases from J, with 3 bases between. This CDR3 has 11 amino acids. CDR1 is GTSNPN and CDR2 is SVGIG in the germline V gene (reference sequence). The CDR3 DNA follows: TGTGCCTGGAGTACAACCGGGGAGCTGTTTTTT. Its protein product is CAWSTTGELFF.

This clone was counted a single time. The genes are TRBV5-8 and TRBJ2-1, with 9 bases identical to TRBD1. V was clipped by 1 base and J by 3 bases; unmatched bases: 11. Germline assignment: CDR1 SGHTS and CDR2 YDEGEE. The CDR3 length is 18 residues. The CDR3, as DNA: TGTGCCAGCAGCTTGACCCCCGGGACAGGGCAAAGCTACAATGAGCAGTTCTTC. As protein: CASSLTPGTGQSYNEQFF.

V and J are TRBV7-3 and TRBJ2-2, with D possibly being TRBD2 (6 bases). The germline V gene encodes CDR1 SGHTA and CDR2 FQGTGA. This CDR3 is 14 amino acids long. The ends were cut back, 0 bases at V and 6 bases at J, with 8 bases in the middle. CDR3: CASSLTSGPGELFF. CDR3 in DNA: TGTGCCAGCAGCTTAACGAGCGGGCCCGGGGAGCTGTTTTTT.

This clone has more than one count but fewer than ten. The chain has TRBV6-6 and TRBJ2-1, with 10 bases aligning to TRBD2. Unmatched junction bases numbered 7, after V lost 5 bases and J lost 6 bases. The CDR3 contains 15 residues. CDR1 is MNHNY, CDR2 SVGAGI, per germline (reference sequence). The CDR3 loop reads CASSPLAGARNEQFF. Here the CDR3 DNA reads TGTGCCAGCAGTCCCCTAGCGGGAGCTCGCAATGAGCAGTTCTTC.

The chain employs TRBV29-1 and TRBJ1-2, with TRBD1 matching 8 bases. This CDR3 contains 13 residues. J was trimmed by 4 bases and V by 6 bases; bases with no gene match: 7. Per the germline V gene, CDR1 is SQVTM and CDR2 is ANQGSEA. The CDR3, as DNA: TGCAGCGTCCTTTTACAGGGGGGCTATGGCTACACCTTC. Its translation is CSVLLQGGYGYTF.

DNA for the CDR3: TGTGCCATCAGTGATACTAGGACAGACTACGAGCAGTACTTC. Translating it yields CAISDTRTDYEQYF. The chain has TRBV10-3 and TRBJ2-7; a possible D gene is TRBD1 (6 bases). The germline gives CDR1 ENHRY, CDR2 SYGVKD. The CDR3 contains 14 residues. Trimming cost V 3 bases and J 3 bases, with 12 bases left between them.

The genes are TRBV7-9 and TRBJ2-7; TRBD2 matches 8 bases. The germline CDR1 and CDR2 sequences are SEHNR and FQNEAQ (reference sequence). This CDR3 region has 16 residues. The trim removed 4 bases at V and 4 bases at J, leaving 12 bases unmatched. In DNA, the CDR3 is TGTGCCAGCAGCTCCACTCATAGCGGGATGTCTTACGAGCAGTACTTC. It encodes CASSSTHSGMSYEQYF.

The chain uses TRBV28 and TRBJ2-3; 8 positions agree with TRBD2. The junction had 15 bases not matched to a gene; V was cut back by 6 bases and J by 4 bases. CDR1 and CDR2 (germline): MDHEN, SYDVKM. CDR3 size: 17 residues. DNA for the CDR3: TGTGCCAGCAGCCCGGGGGCAATTAGCGGGGTGGCAGATACGCAGTATTTT. Amino acid sequence: CASSPGAISGVADTQYF.

The gene calls are TRBV2 and TRBJ2-7, with 9 bases matching TRBD1. The CDR3 length is 15 residues. Germline CDR1 is SNHLY and CDR2 is FYNNEI. Trimming at V came to 6 bases and at J to 2 bases, leaving 8 bases not matched to a gene. The CDR3 nucleotides read TGTGCCAGCAGGGACCGGGACAGGGACACCTACGAGCAGTACTTC. Translated: CASRDRDRDTYEQYF. Based on the CDR3 plus reference TRBV2 and TRBJ2-7, the full variable domain is EPEVTQTPSHQVTQMGQEVILRCVPISNHLYFYWYRQILGQKVEFLVSFYNNEISEKSEIFDDQFSVERPDGSNFTLKIRSTKLEDSAMYFCASRDRDRDTYEQYFGPGTRLTVT.

This clone has only a few counts. The chain couples TRBV12-2 to TRBJ2-1. TRBV12-2 is a listed pseudogene. This CDR3 has 10 residues. The DNA of the CDR3 is TGTGCAAGTCGCTACAATGAGCAGTTCTTC. Translating gives CASRYNEQFF.

The V and J genes are TRBV6-1 and TRBJ2-1; possibly TRBD2 for D (5 bases). The germline CDR1 and CDR2 sequences are MNHNS and SASEGT. The CDR3 length is 17 residues. Trimming shortened V by 4 bases and J by 0 bases, and 16 bases separated the two germline ends. CDR3 sequence reads: CASSVFGLQSSYNEQFF. In DNA form, the CDR3 reads TGTGCCAGCAGTGTCTTTGGACTCCAAAGCTCCTACAATGAGCAGTTCTTC.